A single sample is the source of the 16 T cell receptor beta chains below, sequenced in a study of CD8+ T cells in alopecia areata. The sequencing template was cDNA reverse transcribed from extracted RNA. The repertoire was sequenced with immunoSEQ multiplex PCR; TCRdb's copy has only in-frame clones and lacks some. Of 70,000 or so clones listed, 50% to 75% are singletons. The input for sequencing was CD8+ T cells sorted from blood, taken at week 0. The receptor set was obtained from a human donor with alopecia areata.

This clone was recorded only once. The chain is built from TRBV29-1 and TRBJ2-3; D call uncertain. Germline CDR1 reads SQVTM; CDR2 reads ANQGSEA. Trimming removed 4 bases from V and 3 bases from J, with 17 bases in between. This CDR3 has 15 amino acids. CDR3: CSVAFSPPRTDTQYF. CDR3 nucleotide sequence: TGCAGCGTTGCTTTCTCCCCCCCCAGGACAGATACGCAGTATTTT.

The chain employs TRBV5-1 and TRBJ2-7; TRBD2 aligns across 11 bases. The V gene's germline CDR1 is SGHRS and CDR2 YFSETQ. After removal of 4 bases from V and 3 bases from J, the junction contained 6 bases not matched to a gene. There are 15 residues in the CDR3. The CDR3 nucleotides read TGCGCCAGCAGCATTACTAGCGGGGGAGGCTACGAGCAGTACTTC. Amino acid sequence: CASSITSGGGYEQYF.

On this clone: One junction end does not reproduce the germline sequence, and a read error may be involved. The rearrangement joins TRBV30 to TRBJ2-1; the D is unclear. The CDR3 totals 13 residues. CDR1 and CDR2 from the germline V gene are GTSNPN and SVGIG (reference sequence). The CDR3 region has the DNA TGTGCCTGGAGTGTTTGGAAGTACAGTGAGCAGTTCTTC. Translation gives CAWSVWKYSEQFF.

V usage is TRBV5-1 and J usage is TRBJ1-1; no firm D call. This CDR3 has 13 amino acids. CDR1 is SGHRS and CDR2 is YFSETQ in the germline V gene. Trimming pared 0 bases from V and 1 base from J, leaving 4 bases between. CDR3 sequence: CASSLDRNTEAFF. Here the CDR3 DNA reads TGCGCCAGCAGCTTGGACAGGAACACTGAAGCTTTCTTT.

The CDR3 is CASSFGLLGDTQYF. Here the CDR3 DNA reads TGTGCCAGCAGCTTCGGACTGCTCGGGGATACGCAGTATTTT. This sequence joins TRBV7-9 and TRBJ2-3, with D perhaps matching TRBD2 (5 bases). Germline V gene lookup returns CDR1 SEHNR and CDR2 FQNEAQ (reference sequence). Trimming took 3 bases from V and 6 from J, leaving 13 bases between them. The CDR3 is made up of 14 amino acids.

This chain links TRBV2 with TRBJ2-6; tentatively, D is TRBD1 (6 bases). Germline-derived CDR1 and CDR2 are SNHLY and FYNNEI. The CDR3 is 18 amino acids. Deletions cut 1 base from V and 3 bases from J, with 16 bases between. Here the CDR3 reads CASSEDVGAVGGANVLTF. CDR3 coding DNA: TGTGCCAGCAGTGAAGACGTGGGGGCAGTGGGTGGGGCCAACGTCCTGACTTTC. The full variable domain, with the rest looked up from reference TRBV2 and TRBJ2-6, is EPEVTQTPSHQVTQMGQEVILRCVPISNHLYFYWYRQILGQKVEFLVSFYNNEISEKSEIFDDQFSVERPDGSNFTLKIRSTKLEDSAMYFCASSEDVGAVGGANVLTFGAGSRLTVL.

The rearrangement joins TRBV7-9 to TRBJ2-3; no clear D gene. Per germline, CDR1 SEHNR and CDR2 FQNEAQ (reference sequence). CDR3 length: 16 residues. Trimming took 4 bases from V and 2 from J, leaving 16 bases between them. In nucleotides, the CDR3 is TGTGCCAGCAGCTCCAGACCAATCACGAACACAGATACGCAGTATTTT. It translates to CASSSRPITNTDTQYF. Together with reference TRBV7-9 and TRBJ2-3, the CDR3 gives the full variable domain: DTGVSQNPRHKITKRGQNVTFRCDPISEHNRLYWYRQTLGQGPEFLTYFQNEAQLEKSRLLSDRFSAERPKGSFSTLEIQRTEQGDSAMYLCASSSRPITNTDTQYFGPGTRLTVL.

This chain links TRBV4-1 with TRBJ1-2; D is perhaps TRBD1 (6 bases). This CDR3 region has 17 residues. CDR1 is MGHRA and CDR2 is YSYEKL in the germline V gene. The V end was cut by 0 bases, the J end by 8 bases, with 22 bases between. The CDR3 loop is CASSQDTPTGYTIGYTF. The CDR3 DNA is TGCGCCAGCAGCCAAGATACACCGACAGGATATACTATCGGCTACACCTTC.

This rearrangement joins TRBV5-1 to TRBJ2-7; D is possibly TRBD1 (6 bases). The CDR3 has 15 amino acids. CDR1 and CDR2 from the germline V gene are SGHRS and YFSETQ. Trimming removed 4 bases at V and 3 bases at J, with 17 bases between. The CDR3 is CASSAGQSGVYEQYF. The CDR3 DNA is TGCGCCAGCAGCGCCGGACAGAGTGGAGTCTACGAGCAGTACTTC.

The chain uses TRBV4-1 and TRBJ1-1; D remains ambiguous. There are 13 residues in the CDR3. Trimming pared 4 bases from V and 1 base from J, leaving 7 bases between. Germline CDR1 MGHRA, CDR2 YSYEKL. The CDR3 is CASSPDGNTEAFF. The DNA for the CDR3 is TGCGCCAGCAGCCCAGACGGGAACACTGAAGCTTTCTTT.

The chain is built from TRBV29-1 and TRBJ2-1; the match to TRBD2 covers 8 bases. CDR1 and CDR2 from the germline V gene are SQVTM and ANQGSEA. The CDR3 consists of 16 residues. J lost 8 bases, V lost 2 bases, and 14 bases had no gene match. CDR3 sequence: CSVEKGRSGREYEQFF. The DNA of the CDR3 is TGCAGCGTTGAAAAAGGGAGAAGCGGGAGAGAATATGAGCAGTTCTTC.

This rearrangement joins TRBV5-6 to TRBJ1-2, with a tentative D call TRBD1 (5 bases). Germline V gives CDR1 SGHDT, CDR2 YYEEEE. This CDR3 comprises 15 residues. Deletions cut 0 bases from V and 6 bases from J, with 15 bases between. The CDR3 sequence: CASSLGQIFSDGYTF. CDR3 bases: TGTGCCAGCAGCTTGGGACAGATATTCTCGGATGGCTACACCTTC.

The chain employs TRBV7-9 and TRBJ2-1; D unclear. Trimming removed 4 bases at V and 0 bases at J, with 7 bases between. Looked up from germline, CDR1 is SEHNR and CDR2 is FQNEAQ (reference sequence). This CDR3 region has 14 residues. CDR3 in amino acids: CASSSRSSYNEQFF. Written as DNA, the CDR3 is TGTGCCAGCAGCTCCCGCAGCTCCTACAATGAGCAGTTCTTC.

The rearrangement joins TRBV5-1 to TRBJ2-1; TRBD1 matches at 7 bases. This CDR3 comprises 17 residues. Germline values: CDR1 SGHRS, CDR2 YFSETQ. Germline trimming cut 4 bases from V and 0 bases from J; bases unmatched to any gene: 10. CDR3 sequence: CASSPIGTASSYNEQFF. DNA for the CDR3: TGCGCCAGCAGCCCTATTGGGACAGCTAGCTCCTACAATGAGCAGTTCTTC.

The chain uses TRBV9 and TRBJ1-2; 7 bases are a match to TRBD1. Trimming cost V 7 bases and J 12 bases; bases outside gene matches: 12. This CDR3 is built from 12 residues. Germline values: CDR1 SGDLS, CDR2 YYNGEE. CDR3 in amino acids: CASAAQGGGHTF. DNA of the CDR3: TGTGCCAGCGCCGCACAGGGAGGGGGCCACACCTTC. Together with reference TRBV9 and TRBJ1-2, the CDR3 gives the full variable domain: DSGVTQTPKHLITATGQRVTLRCSPRSGDLSVYWYQQSLDQGLQFLIQYYNGEERAKGNILERFSAQQFPDLHSELNLSSLELGDSALYFCASAAQGGGHTFGSGTRLTVV.

This chain uses TRBV30 with TRBJ1-1; 9 positions agree with TRBD1. The trim removed 1 base at V and 5 bases at J, leaving 11 bases unmatched. CDR3 length equals 16 residues. Germline loops: CDR1 GTSNPN, CDR2 SVGIG (reference sequence). The CDR3 loop reads CAWSGLGQGEVTEAFF. In DNA, the CDR3 is TGTGCCTGGAGTGGGTTGGGACAGGGAGAGGTGACTGAAGCTTTCTTT.